The rows below give T cell receptor beta chains drawn from one sample of a study of technical replicates of blood from a handful of donors. Assay: immunoSEQ multiplex PCR; the TCRdb copy retains only in-frame clones and omits some. The sample lists tens of thousands of clones; approximately 98% were seen once. The sequenced sample consisted of T cells isolated from PBMCs. These receptors were collected from a human donor in good health. Both conserved end residues are part of each CDR3. D genes are given only for firm matches.

D: TRBD2; length: 16; V: TRBV5-6; J: TRBJ2-1; CDR3: CASSLETSGRADEQFF; DNA: TGTGCCAGCAGCTTGGAGACTAGCGGGAGGGCCGATGAGCAGTTCTTC
D: NA; length: 14; V: TRBV2; J: TRBJ1-2; CDR3: CASSEGVAGDGYTF; DNA: TGTGCCAGCAGTGAAGGGGTGGCAGGGGATGGCTACACCTTC
D: TRBD2; length: 15; V: TRBV6-5; J: TRBJ2-7; CDR3: CAIPYFPGGSGEQYF; DNA: TGTGCCATCCCTTACTTTCCCGGCGGGAGTGGCGAGCAGTACTTC
D: TRBD1; length: 15; V: TRBV4-3; J: TRBJ2-5; CDR3: CASSQDLTGVETQYF; DNA: TGCGCCAGCAGCCAAGATCTGACAGGGGTCGAGACCCAGTACTTC
D: NA; length: 13; V: TRBV9; J: TRBJ1-4; CDR3: CASSPGLGEGLFF; DNA: TGTGCCAGCAGCCCCGGATTAGGGGAGGGACTGTTTTTT
D: NA; length: 12; V: TRBV7-2; J: TRBJ1-1; CDR3: CASTSGGLTAFF; DNA: TGTGCCAGCACCTCAGGAGGGCTAACGGCTTTCTTT
D: TRBD2; length: 13; V: TRBV10-1; J: TRBJ2-7; CDR3: CASSVTGGTEQYF; DNA: TGCGCCAGCAGTGTCACGGGAGGTACCGAGCAGTACTTC
D: NA; length: 16; V: TRBV12-5; J: TRBJ2-7; CDR3: CASGLVLGGSSYEQYF; DNA: TGTGCTAGTGGTTTGGTACTGGGGGGTAGCTCCTACGAGCAGTACTTC
D: TRBD2; length: 14; V: TRBV5-1; J: TRBJ2-1; CDR3: CATRGAGVRNEQFF; DNA: TGCGCCACAAGAGGAGCGGGAGTAAGGAATGAGCAGTTCTTC
D: NA; length: 12; V: TRBV6-1; J: TRBJ2-7; CDR3: CASRAIFYEQYF; DNA: TGTGCCAGCAGGGCCATCTTCTACGAGCAGTACTTC
D: TRBD1; length: 15; V: TRBV4-3; J: TRBJ2-7; CDR3: CASSPRTGGPYEQYF; DNA: TGCGCCAGCAGCCCCCGGACAGGGGGCCCCTACGAGCAGTACTTC
D: NA; length: 17; V: TRBV4-1; J: TRBJ2-3; CDR3: CASSQVLSVIVSDTQYF; DNA: TGCGCCAGCAGCCAAGTTCTCTCAGTGATTGTTTCTGATACGCAGTATTTT